This T cell receptor (beta chain) was identified in a study of read filtering for tumor transcriptome and immune sequencing. Study-wide context: R-ISS stage counts were under ten for I, roughly 16 for II, 7 for III.

Molecular barcoded adaptors covering alpha/delta and beta/gamma chains were used on roughly 370 ng RNA. TCRdb itself ran the reads through MiXCR, one entry per CDR3 protein. The table records 37,000 or so distinct CDR3 sequences, roughly 15% of them present only once. Trimming removed 4 bases at V and 7 bases at J, with 14 bases between. This CDR3 comprises 14 residues. In germline, CDR1 is SGHDT, CDR2 YYEEEE. This clonotype was observed at least ten times. The chain links TRBV5-6 to TRBJ1-4; D gene uncertain. The sample comprised a population of CD138-negative cells sorted from bone marrow. This TCR was sampled from a donor over 35 with multiple myeloma. CDR3 nucleotide sequence: TGTGCCAGCAGCAAGACCCGGATGGGTGAAAAACTGTTTTTT. Its protein product is CASSKTRMGEKLFF.